This T cell receptor (beta chain) emerged from a study of blood T cell repertoires in COVID-19. Here immunoSEQ multiplex PCR was the method, and the copy in TCRdb shows in-frame clones only, minus some. This table has just over 90,000 clones, about 90% appearing once. This CDR3 has 15 residues. Trimming removed 0 bases from V and 6 bases from J, with 12 bases in between. In germline, CDR1 is SGHTA, CDR2 FQGNSA. The receptor was isolated from a human donor with active COVID-19. The donor label of this sample is uncertain. The sequenced sample was peripheral blood. This rearrangement joins TRBV7-2 to TRBJ2-1; no definite D call. The CDR3 loop is CASSLAAQTGNEQFF. The CDR3 nucleotides are TGTGCCAGCAGCTTAGCGGCCCAGACTGGCAATGAGCAGTTCTTC.